This is a list of T cell receptor beta chains from one sample in a study of T cell repertoires in cytomegalovirus infection. A single record per CDR3 protein comes from TCRdb applying MiXCR to the reads. The data contain 650,000 to 900,000 distinct CDR3 sequences, approximately 32% of them singletons. Their antigens remain unidentified. Specimen: cultured CD8+ T cells from PBMCs, collected from culture after CMV antigen stimulation. The receptors were gathered from a human donor in good health (CMV status not recorded). Some clones in this sample may be carry-over from other donors' samples. Each CDR3 is given without its conserved first and last residue. Clone size is not always given. Where it is, it says once, few, many or a class for expanded clones.

v_call	j_call	clone_size	cdr3_aa
TRBV7-2	TRBJ2-3	.	ASSSLRQKLTDTQY
TRBV27	TRBJ1-4	few	ASSSRVGTSNEKLF
TRBV6-1	TRBJ2-7	.	ASTGTPNYEQY
TRBV6-5	TRBJ1-2	.	ASSYLLDYGYT
TRBV27	TRBJ2-1	.	ASRRGGRNEQF
TRBV7-2	TRBJ2-7	many	ASSFGTMSSYEQY
TRBV7-9	TRBJ2-2	few	ASSLASGELF
TRBV11-2	TRBJ1-2	many	ASSPDTGHGYT
TRBV7-9	TRBJ2-7	few	ASSSTEFYEQY
TRBV14	TRBJ2-7	.	ASSQGFQGGSSYEQY
TRBV10-3	TRBJ2-3	.	AITKRQARPSTDTQY
TRBV27	TRBJ1-2	few	ASSLFPGPQGYGYT
TRBV24-1	TRBJ2-3	few	ATSDMGFAGATDTQY
TRBV7-6	TRBJ1-2	few	ASSLAGGGDGYT
TRBV9	TRBJ2-1	few	ASSVANRHDEQF
TRBV11-2	TRBJ2-3	few	ASSPWDRRGADTQY
TRBV6-1	TRBJ1-2	few	ATRQGANYGYT
TRBV6-6	TRBJ2-1	.	ASSYSAGPSYNEQF
TRBV24-1	TRBJ2-1	.	ATAPGYLGSSYNEQF
TRBV6-2/TRBV6-3	TRBJ2-2	.	ASSYSDNGELF
TRBV7-2	TRBJ2-1	many	ASSLGGSVGVEKF
TRBV6-1	TRBJ2-3	few	ASSTGGRSDTQY
TRBV11-2	TRBJ2-1	.	ASKQRGGSQF
TRBV20-1	TRBJ2-7	.	SARDLGRALSGEQY
TRBV6-6	TRBJ2-1	.	ASSYTLDRDNEQF
TRBV7-9	TRBJ2-1	few	ASSLVASGDNEQF
TRBV2	TRBJ2-5	few	ASSERLAGGHETQY
TRBV11-3	TRBJ2-1	.	ASSLDLAESYNEQF
TRBV5-1	TRBJ1-5	.	ASSPEGDSQNQPQH
TRBV10-3	TRBJ2-2	many	AISESVGVERTGELF
TRBV7-9	TRBJ1-1	.	AGQGEDTEAF